This record covers a single TCR beta chain. This record comes from a study of T cells expressing NK-cell markers. The CDR3 runs 15 residues. The germline V gene encodes CDR1 SGHVS and CDR2 FQNEAQ. Reprocessing the 5' RACE reads, TCRdb reports a single entry for every CDR3 protein and omits DNA. The sample has approximately 550,000 distinct CDR3 sequences. V gene TRBV7-8 combines with J gene TRBJ2-1; TCRdb names TRBD1, which stays unverified in the absence of DNA. Sequenced: blood T cells: a sorted CD56 or NKG2C T cell subset, CD4+ or CD8+ T cells, or bulk PBMC T cells (not recorded which). The receptor's source is a man younger than 35 in good health. This chain's CDR3 is CASSSRRVLTSEQFF.